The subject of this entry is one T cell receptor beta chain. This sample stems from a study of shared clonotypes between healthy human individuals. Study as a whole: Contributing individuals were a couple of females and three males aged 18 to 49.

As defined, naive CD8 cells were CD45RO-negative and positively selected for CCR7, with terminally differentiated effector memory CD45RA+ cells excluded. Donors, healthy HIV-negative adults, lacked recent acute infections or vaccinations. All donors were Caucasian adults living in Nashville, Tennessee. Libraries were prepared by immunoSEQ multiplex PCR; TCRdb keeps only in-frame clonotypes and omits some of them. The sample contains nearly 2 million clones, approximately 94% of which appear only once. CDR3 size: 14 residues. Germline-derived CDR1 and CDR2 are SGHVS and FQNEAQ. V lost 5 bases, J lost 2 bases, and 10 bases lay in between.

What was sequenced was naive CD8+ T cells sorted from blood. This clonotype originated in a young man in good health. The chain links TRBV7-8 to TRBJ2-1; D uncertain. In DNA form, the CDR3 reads TGTGCCAGCAGCCAAAATGGACCCTACAATGAGCAGTTCTTC. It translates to CASSQNGPYNEQFF.